This T cell receptor (beta chain) appears in the sequencing data of a study of T cells in Graves' hyperthyroidism and ophthalmopathy. Study results and limitations: Blood shared most expanded thyroid clonotypes above 0.001.

Exclusion followed for patients with uncontrolled infection, other autoimmune disease, pregnancy or lactation. On this clonotype itself: As yet, its antigen is unknown.

What was amplified from RNA transcripts were TCR beta CDR3 regions. In the first-round RT-PCR of the TCR CDR3, the HTBI primer set was used. A single record per CDR3 protein comes from TCRdb applying MiXCR to the multiplex PCR reads. The table includes roughly 380,000 distinct CDR3 sequences, more than 11% detected once. The CDR3 length is 14 residues. Trimming stripped 1 base from V and 6 bases from J, with 10 bases between. Germline V gene data show CDR1 as LNHDA and CDR2 as SQIVND (reference sequence). The receptor was derived from an older woman with Graves' hyperthyroidism. Sequencing was carried out using blood. The genes are TRBV19 and TRBJ2-1; unclear D gene. CDR3 sequence (DNA): TGTGCCAGTAGTATAGTGGGCCGAGGCAATGAGCAGTTCTTC. This encodes CASSIVGRGNEQFF.